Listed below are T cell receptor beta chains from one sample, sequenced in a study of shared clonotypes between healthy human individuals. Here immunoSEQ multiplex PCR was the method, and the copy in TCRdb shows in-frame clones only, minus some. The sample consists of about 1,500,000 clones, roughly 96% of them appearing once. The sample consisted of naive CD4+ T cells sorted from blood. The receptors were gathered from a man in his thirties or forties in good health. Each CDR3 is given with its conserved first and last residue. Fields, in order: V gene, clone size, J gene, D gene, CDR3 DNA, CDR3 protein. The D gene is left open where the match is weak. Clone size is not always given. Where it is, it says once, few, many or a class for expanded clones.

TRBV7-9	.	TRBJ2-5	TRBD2	TGTGCCAGCAGCAGGGGACTAGCGGGAGAAGAGACCCAGTACTTC	CASSRGLAGEETQYF
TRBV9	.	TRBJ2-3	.	TGTGCCAGCAGCGCAGCGAGACAGTTCACAGATACGCAGTATTTT	CASSAARQFTDTQYF
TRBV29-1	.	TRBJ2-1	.	TGCAGCGCTGAACCGAGAGGGCCTGGTAATGAGCAGTTCTTC	CSAEPRGPGNEQFF
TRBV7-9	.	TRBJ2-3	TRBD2	TGTGCCAGCAGGCAATCGGGGGGATCGACAGATACGCAGTATTTT	CASRQSGGSTDTQYF
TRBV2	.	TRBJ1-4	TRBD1	TGTGCCAGCAGTACCGAACGAACAGGGGCTTTT	CASSTERTGAF
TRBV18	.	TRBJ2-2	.	TGTGCCAGCTCACTATTGGCGGGAACGAACACCGGGGAGCTGTTTTTT	CASSLLAGTNTGELFF
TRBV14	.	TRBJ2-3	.	TGTGCCAGCAGCCAAGTCCGGGTCCCTCAAGGTACGCAGTATTTT	CASSQVRVPQGTQYF
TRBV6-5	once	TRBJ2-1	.	TGTGCCAGCAGTCGAGGGACGGTGACAACGGAGCAGTTCTTC	CASSRGTVTTEQFF
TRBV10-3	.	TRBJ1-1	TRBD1	TGTGCCATCGGAGGGGCAACAGGGGGAGACACTGAAGCTTTCTTT	CAIGGATGGDTEAFF
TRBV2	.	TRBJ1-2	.	TGTGCCAGCATCCCGAGGGAGAACTATGGCTACACCTTC	CASIPRENYGYTF
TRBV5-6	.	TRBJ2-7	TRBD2	TGTGCCAGCAGCCACGGGACTAGCGGGAGATACGAGCAGTACTTC	CASSHGTSGRYEQYF
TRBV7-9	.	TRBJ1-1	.	TGTGCCAGCAGCTTATACGATGTCAGGTTGGGGGTGAACACTGAAGCTTTCTTT	CASSLYDVRLGVNTEAFF
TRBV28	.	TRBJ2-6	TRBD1	TGTGCCAGCAGTTTGGACAGGGGAGTCTTTGGGGCCAACGTCCTGACTTTC	CASSLDRGVFGANVLTF
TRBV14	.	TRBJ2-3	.	TGTGCCAGCAGCCAGACAGTTCGTAATACAGATACGCAGTATTTT	CASSQTVRNTDTQYF